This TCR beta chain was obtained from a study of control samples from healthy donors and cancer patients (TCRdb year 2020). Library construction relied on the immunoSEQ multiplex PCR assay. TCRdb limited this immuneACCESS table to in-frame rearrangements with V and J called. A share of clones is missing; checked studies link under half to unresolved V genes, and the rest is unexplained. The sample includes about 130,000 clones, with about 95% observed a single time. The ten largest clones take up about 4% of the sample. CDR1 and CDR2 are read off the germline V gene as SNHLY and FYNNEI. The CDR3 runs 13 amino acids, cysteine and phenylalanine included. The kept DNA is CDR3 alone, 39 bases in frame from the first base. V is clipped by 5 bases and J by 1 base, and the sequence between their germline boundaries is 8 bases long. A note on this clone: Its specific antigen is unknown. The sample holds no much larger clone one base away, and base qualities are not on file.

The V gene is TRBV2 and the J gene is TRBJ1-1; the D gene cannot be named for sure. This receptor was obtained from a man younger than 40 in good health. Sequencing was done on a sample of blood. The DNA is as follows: TGTGCCAGCAGTAGGTATGCGAACACTGAAGCTTTCTTT. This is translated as CASSRYANTEAFF.